This T cell receptor beta chain came from a study of blood T cell repertoires in COVID-19. Overall study: The United States, Italy and Spain supplied acute and convalescent COVID-19 samples. Sources were T cells, B-cell-depleted T cells, or PBMCs; the material itself was cDNA or gDNA.

J gave up 4 bases and V 4 bases, and 13 bases lay outside the gene matches. This CDR3 spans 17 amino acids. Germline V gene lookup returns CDR1 SGHRS and CDR2 YFSETQ. Authors' data handling: It was from reference gene primer amplification that nucleated cell counts were estimated. TCRdb keeps only in-frame clones here, not all; method: immunoSEQ multiplex PCR. That table gives V, J and clone size, and the DNA gave D and trimming. The sample lists roughly 180,000 clones, about 91% occurring once. The receptor was derived from a woman aged 25 to 45 with acute or convalescent COVID-19. This chain links TRBV5-1 with TRBJ2-1, with 8 bases identical to TRBD2. Sequencing input: peripheral blood. Written as DNA, the CDR3 is TGCGCCAGCAGCGTCAGCGGGGGCCCCGTGGGTTACAATGAGCAGTTCTTC. It yields the protein CASSVSGGPVGYNEQFF.